The rows below give T cell receptor beta chains drawn from one sample of a study of breast tumors, draining lymph nodes, adjacent tissues. TCRdb re-called the multiplex PCR reads through MiXCR, storing one row per CDR3 protein. Among over 60,000 distinct CDR3 sequences listed, approximately 57% were seen once. The sequencing input was breast tumor tissue. Receptors originate from a female donor with breast cancer. Some clones in this sample may be carry-over from other donors' samples. CDR3s include the opening cysteine and the closing phenylalanine or tryptophan. The D gene is left open where the match is weak. Clone sizes are given selectively: once, few, many, or a class where the clone is expanded.

>TRBJ2-7|TRBD2|many|TRBV2
CASKWERGGYEQYF
TGTGCCAGCAAATGGGAGCGGGGGGGCTACGAGCAGTACTTC
>TRBJ2-1|TRBD2|many|TRBV7-9
CASSPPLAGDHNEQFF
TGTGCCAGCAGCCCCCCGCTAGCGGGGGATCACAATGAGCAGTTCTTC
>TRBJ1-6|TRBD1|.|TRBV19
CATGQDSSYNSPLHF
TGTGCCACCGGACAGGACAGCTCCTATAATTCACCCCTCCACTTT
>TRBJ2-2|.|.|TRBV2
CASSTENTGELFF
TGTGCCAGCAGTACAGAGAACACCGGGGAGCTGTTTTTT
>TRBJ1-5|.|many|TRBV5-8
CASSPEDLSNQPQHF
TGTGCCAGCAGCCCGGAGGACCTTAGCAATCAGCCCCAGCATTTT
>TRBJ2-3|TRBD1|many|TRBV5-4
CASSPKTGGVDTQYF
TGTGCCAGCAGCCCAAAGACAGGGGGAGTAGATACGCAGTATTTT
>TRBJ2-5|TRBD2|.|TRBV20-1
CSAPREGGQETQYF
TGCAGTGCTCCTCGGGAGGGGGGGCAAGAGACCCAGTACTTC
>TRBJ2-7|TRBD1|.|TRBV19
CASSTPTGGFAYEQYF
TGTGCCAGTAGTACCCCGACAGGGGGCTTCGCCTACGAGCAGTACTTC
>TRBJ2-3|.|many|TRBV6-4
CASSDGSTDTQYF
TGTGCCAGCAGTGACGGGAGCACAGATACGCAGTATTTT
>TRBJ2-1|.|.|TRBV24-1
CATGRSYNEQFF
TGTGCCACGGGCCGATCCTACAATGAGCAGTTCTTC